The next 25 T cell receptor beta chains were all read from a single sample in a study of tumor and adjacent non-tumor tissue in lung cancer. The template was RNA from unsorted bulk tissue. The library came from three nested PCR rounds adapted from ARM-PCR protocols. MiXCR, applied by TCRdb to the multiplex PCR reads, yields one record per CDR3 protein. The sample carries 100,000 to 150,000 distinct CDR3 sequences, approximately 66% recorded once. Sequenced: lung tumor tissue. These receptors came from a young man with non-small cell lung cancer.

This clonotype ranks as medium-sized. The rearrangement uses TRBV11-2 and TRBJ2-7; 7 bases align to TRBD2. Trimming at V came to 7 bases and at J to 6 bases, leaving 3 bases not matched to a gene. CDR1 is SGHAT and CDR2 is FQNNGV in the germline V gene. The CDR3 has 11 amino acids. In nucleotides, the CDR3 is TGTGCCAGCACCCCGGGGGGCGAGCAGTACTTC. Encoded protein: CASTPGGEQYF.

At least ten counts were recorded for this clonotype. The chain joins TRBV6-6 to TRBJ1-1; 8 positions agree with TRBD1. The CDR3 totals 15 residues. V was pared by 6 bases and J by 5 bases, with 11 bases of the junction left unmatched. Germline CDR1 MNHNY, CDR2 SVGAGI (reference sequence). CDR3 nucleotide sequence: TGTGCCAGCAGCATGCCCGGACAGGGTAGGACTGAAGCTTTCTTT. Translated: CASSMPGQGRTEAFF.

Comments on this clonotype: Possible read error: a much larger clone is one base away. CDR3 amino acids: CASNQGLAGEQFF. Written as DNA, the CDR3 is TGTGCCAGCAACCAAGGCCTAGCGGGAGAACAGTTCTTC. This chain links TRBV4-2 with TRBJ2-1, with 10 nucleotides matching TRBD2. The CDR3 covers 13 residues. Germline CDR1 reads LGHNA; CDR2 reads YNFKEQ.

About this clonotype: This clone may be a read error of a much larger clone one base away. The chain uses TRBV6-1 and TRBJ2-5; D is unresolved. There are 13 residues in the CDR3. The V gene's germline CDR1 is MNHNS and CDR2 SASEGT. This CDR3 reads CASLGQLQDTQYF. Here the CDR3 DNA reads TGTGCCAGCTTAGGGCAGCTCCAAGATACCCAGTACTTC.

This clonotype has only one observation. The chain has TRBV5-4 and TRBJ2-6, with D possibly being TRBD1 or TRBD2 (5 bases each). Trimming left V 4 bases short and J 14 bases short, with 19 bases between. The germline CDR1 and CDR2 sequences are SGHNT and YYREEE (reference sequence). The CDR3 extends over 14 amino acids. CDR3 in amino acids: CASSRDPEADILTF. The CDR3 nucleotides are TGTGCCAGCAGCCGGGACCCTGAGGCCGACATCCTGACTTTC.

Remarks on this clonotype: The junction differs from germline at one of its ends, possibly a read error. The genes are TRBV6-2 or TRBV6-3 and TRBJ2-1; D unclear. This CDR3 spans 17 amino acids. Germline V CDR1 and CDR2: MNHEY, SVGEGT. The CDR3 DNA is TGTGCCAGCTGTTACTATACTGTAGCAAGCTCCTACAATGAGCAGTTCTTC. This codes for CASCYYTVASSYNEQFF.

On this clonotype: Mismatch with germline at one junction end may stem from a read error. The rearrangement links TRBV20-1 to TRBJ2-1; possibly TRBD2 for D (6 bases). Germline CDR1 is DFQATT and CDR2 is SNEGSKA (reference sequence). The CDR3 extends over 15 amino acids. The CDR3 spells CSALTGASVLHEQFF. CDR3 DNA: TGCAGTGCCCTGACCGGGGCTAGCGTTCTTCATGAACAGTTCTTC.

V is TRBV11-2 and J is TRBJ1-1; D unclear. The CDR3 covers 15 residues. CDR1 is SGHAT and CDR2 is FQNNGV in the germline V gene. CDR3 loop: CAISLARVPNTEAFF. The CDR3 region has the DNA TGTGCAATCAGCTTAGCAAGGGTCCCGAACACTGAAGCTTTCTTT.

V is TRBV6-1 and J is TRBJ1-1; 8 bases are shared with TRBD1. The CDR3 covers 15 residues. Germline CDR1 and CDR2: MNHNS and SASEGT. Trimming at V came to 5 bases and at J to 11 bases, leaving 16 bases not matched to a gene. The CDR3 bases are TGTGCCAGCAGTCCGTGGACAGGGCGCAACACCGAGGCTTTCTTT. It codes for CASSPWTGRNTEAFF.

In this sample, this clonotype turned up once. This chain joins TRBV12-3 or TRBV12-4 and TRBJ2-2; D gene ambiguous. Trimming took off 4 bases at V and 7 bases at J, with 13 bases between the two ends. This CDR3 has 14 amino acids. The DNA of the CDR3 is TGTGCCAGCAGTTCGTCGGATCCCCTCGGGGAGCTGTTTTTT. Translated, it gives CASSSSDPLGELFF.

The table lists this clonotype with many counts. This sequence joins TRBV29-1 and TRBJ1-1; possible D gene TRBD1, 5 bases. This CDR3 has 14 residues. V shed 5 bases and J shed 4 bases, with 17 bases lying between them. The germline V gene encodes CDR1 SQVTM and CDR2 ANQGSEA. The CDR3, as DNA: TGCAGCGTTCAAGGTTCGGCAGGGAGCACTGAAGCTTTCTTT. This gives the protein CSVQGSAGSTEAFF.

As for this clonotype: A much bigger clone sits one base away, suggesting this may be a read error. J is TRBJ1-1 and V is TRBV12-3 or TRBV12-4; D is ambiguous. CDR3 size: 15 residues. The CDR3 sequence: CARSFPVASNTEAFF. The CDR3 coding sequence is TGTGCCAGGAGTTTCCCCGTAGCGTCGAACACTGAAGCTTTCTTT.

This clonotype was seen repeatedly, ten times or more. The chain couples TRBV6-6 to TRBJ2-7; D might be TRBD1 (6 bases). Trimming took 5 bases from V and 6 from J, leaving 11 bases between them. Germline CDR1 and CDR2: MNHNY and SVGAGI (reference sequence). The CDR3 loop spans 12 amino acids. DNA of the CDR3: TGTGCCAGCAGTAACACAGGGATCGAGCAGTACTTC. Translated, it gives CASSNTGIEQYF.

This clonotype occurred many times. The V call is TRBV10-3, the J call TRBJ2-7; TRBD2 aligns across 14 bases. The germline CDR1 and CDR2 sequences are ENHRY and SYGVKD. The V gene end was trimmed by 6 bases and the J gene end by 7 bases; junction bases not matched to a gene: 5. The CDR3 runs to 14 residues. The CDR3 reads CAIRTSGGAWEQYF. The CDR3 nucleotides read TGTGCCATCAGGACTAGCGGGGGGGCCTGGGAGCAGTACTTC.

This clonotype appeared a few times. Since a much larger clone is just one base distant, this may be a read error. This rearrangement joins TRBV29-1 to TRBJ2-3; 13 bases map to TRBD2. V dropped 8 bases and J dropped 4; count of bases not matched to a gene: 9. This CDR3 spans 15 amino acids. Germline V gives CDR1 SQVTM, CDR2 ANQGSEA. CDR3 in amino acids: CSTNGLAGAPDTQYF. The CDR3 nucleotides read TGCAGCACTAACGGACTAGCGGGAGCCCCAGATACGCAGTATTTT.

The V gene is TRBV29-1, the J gene TRBJ2-3; 15 nucleotides align to TRBD2. The CDR3 runs to 15 residues. Germline V CDR1 and CDR2: SQVTM, ANQGSEA. CDR3 loop: CRIAGTSGRTDTQYF. CDR3 nucleotides: TGCAGGATTGCCGGGACTAGCGGGAGGACAGATACGCAGTATTTT.

This clonotype was seen many times. The J gene is TRBJ2-3, the V gene TRBV12-3 or TRBV12-4; tentatively, D is TRBD2 (7 bases). V lost 5 bases, J lost 2 bases, and 20 bases lay in between. There are 17 residues in the CDR3. CDR3 protein: CASSGLGAGDLTDTQYF. The CDR3 DNA reads as TGTGCCAGCAGTGGCCTGGGGGCGGGGGATCTCACAGATACGCAGTATTTT.

This clonotype was counted between two and nine times. This sequence may be a read error, since a much larger clone differs from it by one base. This rearrangement joins TRBV5-6 to TRBJ1-1; TRBD1 matches 8 bases. The CDR3 totals 14 residues. V trimming: 3 bases; J trimming: 4 bases; junction bases outside the gene matches: 5. Germline CDR1 SGHDT, CDR2 YYEEEE. CDR3 nucleotide sequence: TGTGCCAGCAGCTCGGACAGGGTGGGCACTGAAGCTTTCTTT. As protein: CASSSDRVGTEAFF.

This clonotype appeared many times. The J gene is TRBJ1-3, the V gene TRBV10-3; D gene ambiguous. CDR1 is ENHRY and CDR2 is SYGVKD in the germline V gene. CDR3 size: 16 residues. V was shortened by 3 bases and J by 0 bases, with 12 bases between the two germline ends. The CDR3 DNA follows: TGTGCCATCAGTGATGTAGCGAGGAGCTCTGGAAACACCATATATTTT. This translates into CAISDVARSSGNTIYF.

This clonotype occurred many times. The chain recombines TRBV6-1 with TRBJ2-7; D is unclear. Germline CDR1 reads MNHNS; CDR2 reads SASEGT. CDR3 length: 12 amino acids. V was trimmed by 2 bases and J by 3 bases, leaving 5 bases between them. The CDR3 sequence is CASSERVYEQYF. The CDR3 coding sequence is TGTGCCAGCAGTGAAAGGGTCTACGAGCAGTACTTC.

To note about this clonotype: One end of the junction fails to match germline, which may point to a read error. The V call is TRBV4-3, the J call TRBJ2-3, with TRBD1 as a possible D gene (5 bases). Near its end, the DNA agrees better with TRBJ1-5, so the J call may be wrong. The CDR3 has 19 amino acids. Germline-derived CDR1 and CDR2 are LGHNA and YSLEER. The CDR3 protein is CASSQESAGRSMGTDTQHF. CDR3 sequence (DNA): TGTGCCAGTAGCCAAGAATCTGCAGGGAGATCTATGGGCACAGATACGCAGCATTTT.

With respect to this clonotype: Because it lacks the conserved phenylalanine or tryptophan at the end, this CDR3 is likely a read error. The V and J genes are TRBV5-4 and TRBJ1-2; 9 bases agree with TRBD1. CDR1 and CDR2 (germline): SGHNT, YYREEE (reference sequence). The CDR3 contains 13 residues. J was trimmed by 7 bases and V by 5 bases; bases with no gene match: 6. CDR3: CASRSGTGSGYTI. In DNA, the CDR3 is TGTGCCAGCAGGTCGGGGACAGGGAGTGGCTACACCATC.

Turning to this clonotype: This may arise from a read error, as a much more abundant clone is one base away. The chain employs TRBV6-6 and TRBJ2-6; maybe TRBD1 (5 bases). Germline CDR1 and CDR2: MNHNY and SVGAGI (reference sequence). The CDR3 is made up of 15 amino acids. Written as DNA, the CDR3 is TGTGCCAGCACTGACGGTAGCTCTGGGGCCGACGTCCTGACTTTC. Residues: CASTDGSSGADVLTF.

Worth noting for this clonotype: An end of the junction differs from the germline gene, which may be a read error. CDR3 coding DNA: TGCGCCAGCAGTTGGACAGAACGAACCTACGAGCAGTACTTT. This translates into CASSWTERTYEQYF. V gene TRBV12-3 or TRBV12-4 combines with J gene TRBJ2-7; a weak D match, TRBD1 (6 bases). The length of the CDR3 is 14 residues.

In this sample, this clonotype turned up many times. This chain connects TRBV4-3 to TRBJ2-3; TRBD1 might be the D (5 bases). Trimming removed 3 bases at V and 2 bases at J, with 6 bases between. The length of the CDR3 is 13 residues. The germline gives CDR1 LGHNA, CDR2 YSLEER. For the CDR3, the DNA is TGCGCCAGCAGCCAGACAGTCACAGATACGCAGTATTTT. Its protein is CASSQTVTDTQYF.